Sequencing of this T cell receptor beta chain was carried out in a study of blood T cell repertoires in COVID-19. Overall study context: Sites in the United States, Italy and Spain provided acute and convalescent COVID-19 samples. T cells, B-cell-depleted T cells, or PBMCs provided the cDNA or gDNA that served as material.

Source study methods: The authors estimated nucleated cell counts from reference gene primer amplification. Sequenced by immunoSEQ multiplex PCR; TCRdb stores in-frame clones only, minus some. For V, J and clone size, that table is used; D and trimming come from the DNA. The sample contains some 220,000 clones, roughly 84% of which appear only once. This clone was seen once. J lost 6 bases, V lost 5 bases, and 5 bases had no gene match. The germline V gene encodes CDR1 LNHNV and CDR2 YYDKDF (reference sequence). The length of the CDR3 is 15 residues. The specimen sequenced was peripheral blood. The rearrangement uses TRBV15 and TRBJ2-1; 12 positions match TRBD2. The clonotype comes from a man aged 50 or older with active or convalescent COVID-19. The CDR3 DNA is TGTGCCACCAGCCGACTAGCGGGAGTAGGCAATGAGCAGTTCTTC. It codes for CATSRLAGVGNEQFF.